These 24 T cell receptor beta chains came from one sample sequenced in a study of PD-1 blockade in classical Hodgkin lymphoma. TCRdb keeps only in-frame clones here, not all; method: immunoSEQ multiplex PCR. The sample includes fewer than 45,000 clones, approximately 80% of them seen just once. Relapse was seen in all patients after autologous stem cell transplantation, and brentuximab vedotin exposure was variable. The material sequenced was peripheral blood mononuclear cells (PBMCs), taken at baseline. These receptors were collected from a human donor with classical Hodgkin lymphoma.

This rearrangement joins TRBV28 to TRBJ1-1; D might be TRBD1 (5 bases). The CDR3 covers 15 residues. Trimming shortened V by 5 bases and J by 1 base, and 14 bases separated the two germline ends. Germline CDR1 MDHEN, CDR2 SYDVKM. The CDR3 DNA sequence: TGTGCCAGCAGTCCCCCAGGGAGGAGGAACACTGAAGCTTTCTTT. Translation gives CASSPPGRRNTEAFF.

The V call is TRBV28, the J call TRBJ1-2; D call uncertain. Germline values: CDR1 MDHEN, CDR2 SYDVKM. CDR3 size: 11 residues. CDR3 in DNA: TGTGCAACCTTTTATGGGGAAGGCTACACCTTC. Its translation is CATFYGEGYTF.

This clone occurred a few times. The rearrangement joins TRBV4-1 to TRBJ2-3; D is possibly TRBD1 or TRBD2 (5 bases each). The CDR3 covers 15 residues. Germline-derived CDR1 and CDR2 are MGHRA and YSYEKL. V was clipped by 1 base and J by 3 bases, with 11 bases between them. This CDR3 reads CASSQGGWLTDTQYF. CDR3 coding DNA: TGCGCCAGCAGCCAAGGGGGGTGGCTTACAGATACGCAGTATTTT.

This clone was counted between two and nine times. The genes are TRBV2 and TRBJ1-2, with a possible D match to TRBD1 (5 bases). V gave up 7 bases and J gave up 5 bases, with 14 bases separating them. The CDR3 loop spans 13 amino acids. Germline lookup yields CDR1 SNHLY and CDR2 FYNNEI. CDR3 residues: CASTRGPMYGYTF. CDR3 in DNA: TGTGCCAGCACGCGGGGCCCAATGTATGGCTACACCTTC.

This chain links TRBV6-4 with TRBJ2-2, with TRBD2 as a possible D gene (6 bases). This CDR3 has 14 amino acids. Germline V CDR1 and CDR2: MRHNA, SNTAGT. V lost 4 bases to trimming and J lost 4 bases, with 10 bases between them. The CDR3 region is CASSVAEVTGELFF. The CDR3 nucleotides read TGTGCCAGCAGTGTAGCGGAGGTCACCGGGGAGCTGTTTTTT.

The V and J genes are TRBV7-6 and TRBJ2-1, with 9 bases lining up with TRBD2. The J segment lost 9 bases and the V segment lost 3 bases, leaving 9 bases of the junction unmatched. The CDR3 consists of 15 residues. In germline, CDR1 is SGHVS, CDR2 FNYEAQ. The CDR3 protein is CASSLLGLAVGEQFF. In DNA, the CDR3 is TGTGCCAGCAGCTTGCTGGGACTAGCTGTTGGTGAGCAGTTCTTC.

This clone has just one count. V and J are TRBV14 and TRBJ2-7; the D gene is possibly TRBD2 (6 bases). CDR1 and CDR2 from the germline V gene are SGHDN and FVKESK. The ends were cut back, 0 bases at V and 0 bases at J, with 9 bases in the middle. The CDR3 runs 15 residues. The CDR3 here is CASSQDRRGSYEQYF. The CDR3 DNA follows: TGTGCCAGCAGCCAAGATCGGCGGGGCTCCTACGAGCAGTACTTC.

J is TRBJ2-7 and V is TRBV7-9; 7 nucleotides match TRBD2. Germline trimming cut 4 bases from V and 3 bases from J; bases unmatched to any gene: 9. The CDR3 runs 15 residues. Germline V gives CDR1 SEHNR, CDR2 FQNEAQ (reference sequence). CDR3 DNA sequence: TGTGCCAGCAGCTCGACTAGCCTAATCTACTACGAGCAGTACTTC. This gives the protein CASSSTSLIYYEQYF.

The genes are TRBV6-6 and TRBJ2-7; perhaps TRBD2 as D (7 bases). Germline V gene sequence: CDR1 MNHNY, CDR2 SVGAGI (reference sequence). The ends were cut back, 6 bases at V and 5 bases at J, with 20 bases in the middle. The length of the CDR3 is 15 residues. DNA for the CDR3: TGTGCCAGCAGGAGGGGGGGAGGAAAACTCGACGAGCAGTACTTC. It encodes CASRRGGGKLDEQYF.

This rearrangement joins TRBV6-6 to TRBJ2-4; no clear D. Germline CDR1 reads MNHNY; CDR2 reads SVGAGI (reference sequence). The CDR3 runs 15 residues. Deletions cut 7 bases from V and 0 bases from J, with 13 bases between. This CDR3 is CASTLDGLAKNIQYF. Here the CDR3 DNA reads TGTGCCAGCACTCTGGACGGCCTAGCCAAAAACATTCAGTACTTC.

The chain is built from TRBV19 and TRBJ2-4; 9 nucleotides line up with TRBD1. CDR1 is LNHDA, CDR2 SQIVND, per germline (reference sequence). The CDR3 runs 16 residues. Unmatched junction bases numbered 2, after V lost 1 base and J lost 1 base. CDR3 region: CASSIGGQGAKNIQYF. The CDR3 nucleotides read TGTGCCAGTAGTATAGGAGGACAGGGGGCCAAAAACATTCAGTACTTC. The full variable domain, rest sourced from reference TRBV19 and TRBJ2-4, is DGGITQSPKYLFRKEGQNVTLSCEQNLNHDAMYWYRQDPGQGLRLIYYSQIVNDFQKGDIAEGYSVSREKKESFPLTVTSAQKNPTAFYLCASSIGGQGAKNIQYFGAGTRLSVL.

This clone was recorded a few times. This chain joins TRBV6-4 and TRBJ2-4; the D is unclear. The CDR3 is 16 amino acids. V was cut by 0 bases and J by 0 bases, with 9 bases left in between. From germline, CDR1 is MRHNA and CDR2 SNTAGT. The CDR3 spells CASSDSGTLAKNIQYF. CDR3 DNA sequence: TGTGCCAGCAGTGACTCCGGCACCTTAGCCAAAAACATTCAGTACTTC.

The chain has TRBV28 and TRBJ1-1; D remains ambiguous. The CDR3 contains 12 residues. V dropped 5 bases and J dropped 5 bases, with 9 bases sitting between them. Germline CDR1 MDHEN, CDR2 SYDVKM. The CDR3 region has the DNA TGTGCCAGCAGTCCCCCGGGAACTGAAGCTTTCTTT. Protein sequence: CASSPPGTEAFF.

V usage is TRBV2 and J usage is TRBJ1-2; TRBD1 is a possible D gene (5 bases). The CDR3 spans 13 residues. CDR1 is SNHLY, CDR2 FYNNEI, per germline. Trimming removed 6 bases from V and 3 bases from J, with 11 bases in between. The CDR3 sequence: CASSDQQDYGYTF. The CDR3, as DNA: TGTGCCAGCAGCGACCAACAGGACTATGGCTACACCTTC.

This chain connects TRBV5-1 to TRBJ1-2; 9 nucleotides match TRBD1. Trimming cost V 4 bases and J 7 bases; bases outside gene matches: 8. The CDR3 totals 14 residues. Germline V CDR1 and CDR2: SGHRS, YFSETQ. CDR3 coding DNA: TGCGCCAGCAGCCTGGAAGGGACAGGGCTTGGCTACACCTTC. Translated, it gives CASSLEGTGLGYTF.

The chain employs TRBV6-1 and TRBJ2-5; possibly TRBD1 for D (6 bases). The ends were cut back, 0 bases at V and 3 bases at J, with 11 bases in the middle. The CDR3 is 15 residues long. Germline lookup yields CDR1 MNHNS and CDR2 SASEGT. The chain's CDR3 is CASSEARTDEETQYF. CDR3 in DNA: TGTGCCAGCAGTGAAGCGAGGACAGATGAAGAGACCCAGTACTTC.

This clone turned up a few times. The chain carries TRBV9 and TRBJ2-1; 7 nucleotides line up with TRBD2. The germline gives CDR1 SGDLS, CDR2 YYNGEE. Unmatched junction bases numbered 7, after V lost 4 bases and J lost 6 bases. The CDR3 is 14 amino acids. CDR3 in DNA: TGTGCCAGCAGCCCCCGGGACTATATCAATGAGCAGTTCTTC. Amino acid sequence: CASSPRDYINEQFF.

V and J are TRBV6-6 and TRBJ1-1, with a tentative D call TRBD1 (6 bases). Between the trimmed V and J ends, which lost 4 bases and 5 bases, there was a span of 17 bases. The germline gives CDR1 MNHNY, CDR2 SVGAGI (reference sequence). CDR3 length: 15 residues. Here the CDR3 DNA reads TGTGCCAGCAGTTCCATGGGGGCAGGTGAAACTGAAGCTTTCTTT. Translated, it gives CASSSMGAGETEAFF.

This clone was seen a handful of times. The CDR3 reads CASSPNYYFGYTF. CDR3 bases: TGTGCCAGCAGCCCAAATTACTACTTTGGCTACACCTTC. The chain is built from TRBV9 and TRBJ1-2; D call uncertain. Trimming stripped 4 bases from V and 7 bases from J, with 14 bases between. Germline CDR1 is SGDLS and CDR2 is YYNGEE. The CDR3 covers 13 residues.

In nucleotides, the CDR3 is TGCGCCAGCAGCCAATGGGAGGGGGCCGTCACTGAAGCTTTCTTT. Its translation: CASSQWEGAVTEAFF. The chain carries TRBV4-1 and TRBJ1-1; TRBD1 aligns across 7 bases. J lost 4 bases, V lost 2 bases, and 7 bases had no gene match. The CDR3 loop spans 15 amino acids. Germline V gene sequence: CDR1 MGHRA, CDR2 YSYEKL.

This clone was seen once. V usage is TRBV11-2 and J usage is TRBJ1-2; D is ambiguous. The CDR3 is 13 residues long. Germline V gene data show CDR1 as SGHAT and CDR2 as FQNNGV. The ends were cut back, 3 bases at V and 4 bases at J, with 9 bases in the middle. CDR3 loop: CASSFGLIYGYTF. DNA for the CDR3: TGTGCCAGCAGCTTCGGATTGATCTATGGCTACACCTTC.

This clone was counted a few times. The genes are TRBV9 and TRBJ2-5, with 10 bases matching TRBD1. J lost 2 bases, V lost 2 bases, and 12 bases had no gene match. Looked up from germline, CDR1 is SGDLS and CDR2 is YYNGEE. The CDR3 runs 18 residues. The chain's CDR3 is CASSVNVPGQGRQETQYF. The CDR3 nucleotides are TGTGCCAGCAGCGTGAACGTCCCGGGACAGGGGAGACAAGAGACCCAGTACTTC.

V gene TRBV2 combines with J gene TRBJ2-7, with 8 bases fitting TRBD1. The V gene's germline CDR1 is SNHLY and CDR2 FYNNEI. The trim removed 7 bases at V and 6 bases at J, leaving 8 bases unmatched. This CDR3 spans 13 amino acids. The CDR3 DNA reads TGTGCCAGCACTGGACAGGGAAGAGGCGAGCAGTACTTC. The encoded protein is CASTGQGRGEQYF.

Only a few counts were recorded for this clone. CDR3 nucleotide sequence: TGCGCCAGCAAGAGCGGCAGCTGGTCGAACACTGAAGCTTTCTTT. Translated: CASKSGSWSNTEAFF. This rearrangement joins TRBV5-1 to TRBJ1-1; D gene unclear. The CDR3 is 15 amino acids. Trimming removed 6 bases at V and 1 base at J, with 16 bases between. Germline CDR1 is SGHRS and CDR2 is YFSETQ. Full variable domain (outside the CDR3, taken from reference TRBV5-1 and TRBJ1-1): KAGVTQTPRYLIKTRGQQVTLSCSPISGHRSVSWYQQTPGQGLQFLFEYFSETQRNKGNFPGRFSGRQFSNSRSEMNVSTLELGDSALYLCASKSGSWSNTEAFFGQGTRLTVV.